The 24 T cell receptor beta chains given below trace back to one sample, sequenced in a study of identical twins. TCRdb re-analysed the 5' RACE reads in MiXCR, keeping a single row per CDR3 protein. The sample lists hundreds of thousands of distinct CDR3 sequences, about 20% seen once, with 4.3% in the top ten. This sample was also put to use in a study of T cells expressing NK-cell markers.

The sample was PBMCs. These receptor sequences come from a young woman in good health.

The chain employs TRBV7-2 and TRBJ2-7; 8 bases match TRBD1. Germline CDR1 reads SGHTA; CDR2 reads FQGNSA. The CDR3 totals 14 residues. J was trimmed by 3 bases and V by 5 bases; bases with no gene match: 6. The CDR3 here is CASSPAGQDYEQYF. The DNA of the CDR3 is TGTGCCAGCAGCCCCGCGGGACAGGACTACGAGCAGTACTTC.

The CDR3 bases are TGCAGTCCCCGTAGAGCGGGGGGCACAGATACGCAGTATTTT. This translates into CSPRRAGGTDTQYF. This chain uses TRBV20-1 with TRBJ2-3, with TRBD2 identical over 8 bases. Germline CDR1 and CDR2: DFQATT and SNEGSKA (reference sequence). With V trimmed by 8 bases and J by 1 base, 8 bases remained unmatched. The CDR3 is made up of 14 amino acids.

J is TRBJ2-1 and V is TRBV7-9; 12 nucleotides line up with TRBD1. The CDR3 covers 16 residues. Trimming cost V 5 bases and J 2 bases; bases outside gene matches: 4. CDR1 and CDR2 (germline): SEHNR, FQNEAQ (reference sequence). DNA of the CDR3: TGTGCCAGCAGCGGGACAGGGGGCAGGACCTACAATGAGCAGTTCTTC. Protein sequence: CASSGTGGRTYNEQFF.

This clonotype was observed a handful of times. The rearrangement joins TRBV9 to TRBJ2-7; D unresolved. This CDR3 comprises 13 residues. Trimming pared 0 bases from V and 3 bases from J, leaving 7 bases between. The germline gives CDR1 SGDLS, CDR2 YYNGEE. The CDR3 is CASSVGPYYEQYF. For the CDR3, the DNA is TGTGCCAGCAGCGTAGGACCCTACTACGAGCAGTACTTC. The full variable domain, with the rest looked up from reference TRBV9 and TRBJ2-7, is DSGVTQTPKHLITATGQRVTLRCSPRSGDLSVYWYQQSLDQGLQFLIQYYNGEERAKGNILERFSAQQFPDLHSELNLSSLELGDSALYFCASSVGPYYEQYFGPGTRLTVT.

The chain couples TRBV20-1 to TRBJ2-3, with 10 bases matching TRBD2. Germline CDR1 DFQATT, CDR2 SNEGSKA (reference sequence). This CDR3 is 14 amino acids long. J gave up 1 base and V 5 bases, and 3 bases lay outside the gene matches. CDR3 amino acids: CSALAGGRTDTQYF. DNA of the CDR3: TGCAGTGCTTTAGCGGGGGGTCGCACAGATACGCAGTATTTT.

V and J are TRBV12-3 or TRBV12-4 and TRBJ1-2; 9 nucleotides match TRBD1. Germline trimming cut 6 bases from V and 6 bases from J; bases unmatched to any gene: 8. The CDR3 consists of 14 residues. The DNA for the CDR3 is TGTGCCAGCAGACCCGTAACAGGGGGCCATGGCTACACCTTC. Amino acid sequence: CASRPVTGGHGYTF.

This clonotype was seen only a few times. The chain carries TRBV24-1 and TRBJ2-2; D gene uncertain. This CDR3 contains 15 residues. Germline CDR1 and CDR2: KGHDR and SFDVKD. V was cut by 3 bases and J by 8 bases, with 15 bases left in between. For the CDR3, the DNA is TGTGCCACCAGTGATCCCCTTTCTGGAGTAGGGGAGCTGTTTTTT. Its protein is CATSDPLSGVGELFF.

The chain couples TRBV7-9 to TRBJ2-7; TRBD2 matches at 9 bases. The V segment lost 5 bases and the J segment 10 bases; nucleotides outside the gene matches: 15. This CDR3 has 15 residues. Germline-derived CDR1 and CDR2 are SEHNR and FQNEAQ (reference sequence). CDR3 DNA sequence: TGTGCCAGCAGCGTCAGACTAGCGGAAGAATCGGGACAGTACTTC. Translated, it gives CASSVRLAEESGQYF.

This chain uses TRBV12-3 or TRBV12-4 with TRBJ2-2, with a tentative D call TRBD2 (6 bases). This CDR3 region has 14 residues. Trimming took off 6 bases at V and 0 bases at J, with 8 bases between the two ends. In DNA form, the CDR3 reads TGTGCCAGCAGGCGGGGCTCGAACACCGGGGAGCTGTTTTTT. It specifies CASRRGSNTGELFF.

The V call is TRBV5-6, the J call TRBJ2-5; D assignment may be TRBD1 or TRBD2 (6 bases each). The CDR3 length is 15 residues. Trimming took 1 base from V and 7 from J, leaving 17 bases between them. Germline-derived CDR1 and CDR2 are SGHDT and YYEEEE. Here the CDR3 DNA reads TGTGCCAGCAGCTTGTGGGGGGCAGGCGAACTGACCCAGTACTTC. Translated: CASSLWGAGELTQYF. The full variable domain, with the rest looked up from reference TRBV5-6 and TRBJ2-5, is DAGVTQSPTHLIKTRGQQVTLRCSPKSGHDTVSWYQQALGQGPQFIFQYYEEEERQRGNFPDRFSGHQFPNYSSELNVNALLLGDSALYLCASSLWGAGELTQYFGPGTRLLVL.

This clonotype has a handful of counts. The chain joins TRBV20-1 to TRBJ1-1; D is perhaps TRBD1 (5 bases). Trimming removed 5 bases from V and 4 bases from J, with 8 bases in between. Germline values: CDR1 DFQATT, CDR2 SNEGSKA (reference sequence). This CDR3 spans 11 amino acids. CDR3 protein: CSAQRGTEAFF. CDR3 DNA sequence: TGCAGTGCTCAGAGGGGCACTGAAGCTTTCTTT.

This clonotype was detected once. This sequence joins TRBV6-5 and TRBJ2-7; D remains ambiguous. CDR3 length: 15 amino acids. Germline CDR1 and CDR2: MNHEY and SVGAGI. V was shortened by 0 bases and J by 4 bases, with 13 bases between the two germline ends. The CDR3 reads CASSYSTASPYEQYF. The CDR3 DNA reads TGTGCCAGCAGTTACTCGACCGCGAGTCCTTACGAGCAGTACTTC.

The chain carries TRBV18 and TRBJ2-7, with 7 bases lining up with TRBD1. The ends lost 4 bases at V and 2 bases at J; junction bases unmatched: 8. CDR1 and CDR2 (germline): KGHSH, LQKENI. This CDR3 is 15 amino acids long. The DNA for the CDR3 is TGTGCCAGCTCACTTGGGACAGCGCCTACCTACGAGCAGTACTTC. This codes for CASSLGTAPTYEQYF.

The rearrangement uses TRBV7-2 and TRBJ2-7; D could derive from TRBD1 or TRBD2 (5 bases each). V shed 1 base and J shed 6 bases, with 16 bases lying between them. This CDR3 comprises 15 residues. Germline loops: CDR1 SGHTA, CDR2 FQGNSA. Here the CDR3 DNA reads TGTGCCAGCAGCTTAGGCCTAGCAGGGACCGGCGAGCAGTACTTC. Amino acid sequence: CASSLGLAGTGEQYF.

J is TRBJ2-1 and V is TRBV29-1, with unresolved D. There are 12 residues in the CDR3. The germline V gene encodes CDR1 SQVTM and CDR2 ANQGSEA. V lost 8 bases to trimming and J lost 9 bases, with 17 bases between them. The CDR3 coding sequence is TGCAGCCCCAGACTGCTGACTGCTGAGCAGTTCTTC. It yields the protein CSPRLLTAEQFF.

This clonotype showed up just once. This sequence joins TRBV5-6 and TRBJ2-5, with D perhaps TRBD1 (5 bases). The CDR3 has 12 residues. Germline V gene data show CDR1 as SGHDT and CDR2 as YYEEEE. The V end was cut by 6 bases, the J end by 4 bases, with 10 bases between. The CDR3 loop is CASIRGSETQYF. CDR3 bases: TGTGCCAGCATAAGGGGTTCAGAGACCCAGTACTTC.

The chain carries TRBV29-1 and TRBJ2-3; D perhaps matches TRBD1 (6 bases). Germline V gene data show CDR1 as SQVTM and CDR2 as ANQGSEA. With 4 bases removed from V and 2 bases from J, the gap between germline ends came to 10 bases. The CDR3 runs 13 residues. CDR3 residues: CSVAQGYTDTQYF. The CDR3 DNA is TGCAGCGTTGCGCAGGGGTACACAGATACGCAGTATTTT.

The V and J genes are TRBV9 and TRBJ1-1, with D possibly being TRBD1 (5 bases). V dropped 5 bases and J dropped 2 bases, with 16 bases sitting between them. Germline V CDR1 and CDR2: SGDLS, YYNGEE. There are 15 residues in the CDR3. The CDR3 sequence: CASSYRQTFNTEAFF. CDR3 sequence (DNA): TGTGCCAGCAGTTACCGACAGACATTTAACACTGAAGCTTTCTTT.

The CDR3 sequence is CSAKHPEKLFF. The CDR3 region has the DNA TGCAGTGCTAAACATCCGGAAAAACTGTTTTTT. The rearrangement joins TRBV20-1 to TRBJ1-4; the D is unclear. The V end lost 4 bases, the J end lost 8 bases, and 8 bases lay between the germline ends. Germline-derived CDR1 and CDR2 are DFQATT and SNEGSKA (reference sequence). The CDR3 runs to 11 residues.

CDR3 sequence (DNA): TGCGCCAGCAGTGATCTTCTCCCGGCCTACAATGAGCAGTTCTTC. Translating it yields CASSDLLPAYNEQFF. The chain is built from TRBV10-2 and TRBJ2-1; the D is unclear. Trimming shortened V by 3 bases and J by 2 bases, and 11 bases separated the two germline ends. Germline lookup yields CDR1 WSHSY and CDR2 SAAADI. The CDR3 spans 15 residues.

V and J are TRBV5-1 and TRBJ2-5; 10 bases map to TRBD2. The V segment lost 1 base and the J segment 2 bases; nucleotides outside the gene matches: 11. Germline V lookup: CDR1 SGHRS, CDR2 YFSETQ. This CDR3 comprises 18 residues. CDR3 coding DNA: TGCGCCAGCAGCTTGATGTCTAGCGGGGGCCGGATTCAAGAGACCCAGTACTTC. Translating it yields CASSLMSSGGRIQETQYF.

This clonotype showed up many times. The chain links TRBV3-1 to TRBJ1-2, with unresolved D. The germline V and J ends were trimmed by 0 bases and 8 bases, with 10 bases remaining between them. This CDR3 region has 13 residues. Germline assignment: CDR1 LGHDT and CDR2 YNNKEL (reference sequence). Here the CDR3 reads CASSQEWVPGYTF. DNA of the CDR3: TGTGCCAGCAGCCAAGAATGGGTCCCCGGCTACACCTTC.

In regard to this clonotype: A much larger clone lies a single base off, so this may be a read error. This chain links TRBV20-1 with TRBJ2-2; no clear D. Germline V gene data show CDR1 as DFQATT and CDR2 as SNEGSKA (reference sequence). There are 14 residues in the CDR3. V dropped 3 bases and J dropped 0 bases, with 8 bases sitting between them. The CDR3 region has the DNA TGCAGTGCTAGTCGAGAACCGAACACCGGGGAGCTGTTTTTT. This translates into CSASREPNTGELFF.

The chain combines TRBV20-1 with TRBJ2-7, with TRBD2 as a possible D gene (6 bases). The CDR3 loop spans 13 amino acids. Trimming removed 7 bases from V and 3 bases from J, with 16 bases in between. Germline CDR1 and CDR2: DFQATT and SNEGSKA (reference sequence). The CDR3 region is CSVKGRGFYEQYF. CDR3 bases: TGCAGTGTAAAGGGGCGGGGATTCTACGAGCAGTACTTC.